The entry below describes one T cell receptor beta chain. The target of this receptor is not known. No base qualities exist here, and no much larger clone lies one base off it. Genomic DNA was isolated and then used for the TCRbeta deep sequencing. TCRbeta CDR3 sequencing and initial data processing were performed as a commercial service with the immunoSEQ assay. Concerning the study's data processing: Reads were demultiplexed, adapter and primer sequences removed, similar clones merged by frequency-ratio clustering, and V, D, J genes annotated with IMGT. What TCRdb holds here is the immuneACCESS table cut down to in-frame rearrangements. Part of the clones is not present; checked against another copy, under half of the missing clones reflect an unresolved V gene, and the others are unexplained. V, J and clone size are those of that table, while D and trimming were read from the DNA. For this sample there are about 13,000 clones; roughly 75% appear just once. The top ten clonotypes cover 32% of the sample.

These data are taken from a study of somatic mutations in T cells in chronic GVHD (dated by TCRdb to about 2020). From the cysteine up to the phenylalanine, the CDR3 has a length of 13 residues. The sequence is cut down to CDR3 DNA, 39 bases in frame from base 1. Ends trimmed: V by 4 bases, J by 5 bases; bases unmatched to a gene: 4. CDR1 and CDR2, per the germline V gene, are SGHAT and FQNNGV. Sorting staining used anti-CD3, anti-CD4, anti-CD8 and a Vbeta20 antibody from the IOTest Beta Mark kit on a FACSAria III, with purity above 98%. Mononuclear cells were isolated by Ficoll-Paque PLUS density gradient centrifugation from peripheral blood that had been collected in sodium heparin tubes. Before TCRbeta deep sequencing, the CD4+ Vbeta20+, CD4+ Vbeta20-, and CD8+ T cell fractions were FACS-sorted.

Sequencing was carried out using Vbeta20-negative CD4+ T cells from blood. In light of the paper, this sample's cell subset or site label describes: CD4+ T cells sorted as TCR Vbeta20 negative by flow cytometry. The rearrangement joined TRBV11-2 to TRBJ2-7; TRBD1 matches 8 bases in the middle. The receptor's source is a male patient in his fifties with chronic graft-versus-host disease. Donor T cells from the graft may be present among the T cells after a transplant. The CDR3 amino acid sequence is: CASSSRGQNEQYF. The nucleotide sequence is TGTGCCAGCAGCTCCAGGGGGCAGAACGAGCAGTACTTC. The CDR3 plus the reference TRBV11-2 and TRBJ2-7 genes for the other parts give the full variable domain: EAGVAQSPRYKIIEKRQSVAFWCNPISGHATLYWYQQILGQGPKLLIQFQNNGVVDDSQLPKDRFSAERLKGVDSTLKIQPAKLEDSAVYLCASSSRGQNEQYFGPGTRLTVT.